A single sample gave rise to the 5 T cell receptor beta chains below, sequenced in a study of persistence of HIV-infected CD4 T cells. Their recognized antigens are unknown. Lysates of CMV-infected fibroblasts at approximately 10 ug/mL stimulated these cells. Sorted nonresponding memory CD4+ T cells were CD40L-negative, CD69-negative, CD45RO-high. The immunoSEQ assay was version 4, run in survey mode. The data were produced by immunoSEQ multiplex PCR, yet TCRdb's version contains in-frame clones alone and is incomplete. The sample consists of more than 30,000 clones, roughly 87% of them appearing once. The starting material was CD4+ T cells sorted from PBMCs after approximately 19-hour stimulation, obtained from a patient who received antiretroviral therapy. These TCRs come from an adult woman with HIV who was CMV-seropositive.

This sequence joins TRBV24-1 and TRBJ2-3, with D possibly being TRBD1 (6 bases). The germline gives CDR1 KGHDR, CDR2 SFDVKD. The V end was cut by 4 bases, the J end by 0 bases, with 19 bases between. The CDR3 extends over 18 amino acids. The CDR3 bases are TGTGCCACCAGTGAGCCCAAGGGGGTCACCATTAGCACAGATACGCAGTATTTT. Protein sequence: CATSEPKGVTISTDTQYF.

The J gene is TRBJ1-1, the V gene TRBV6-1; a weak D match, TRBD1 (5 bases). This CDR3 region has 14 residues. Per the germline V gene, CDR1 is MNHNS and CDR2 is SASEGT. Trimming pared 2 bases from V and 7 bases from J, leaving 14 bases between. The CDR3 bases are TGTGCCAGCAGTGAACGAGGATGGGGCCGTGAAGCTTTCTTT. It codes for CASSERGWGREAFF.

The chain recombines TRBV6-5 with TRBJ2-5, with a weak D call TRBD2 (6 bases). V was pared by 0 bases and J by 9 bases, with 20 bases between. Germline-derived CDR1 and CDR2 are MNHEY and SVGAGI. This CDR3 is built from 16 residues. CDR3 coding DNA: TGTGCCAGCAGTTACTCTAGCGGCCCCACTCGTTCGGCCCAGTACTTC. Protein product: CASSYSSGPTRSAQYF.

The rearrangement joins TRBV6-6 to TRBJ1-6; a weak D match, TRBD1 (6 bases). The CDR3 runs 16 residues. With 5 bases removed from V and 5 bases from J, the gap between germline ends came to 16 bases. CDR1 is MNHNY, CDR2 SVGAGI, per germline (reference sequence). The chain's CDR3 is CASSRRGHRDNSPLHF. DNA for the CDR3: TGTGCCAGCAGTCGACGGGGGCACAGGGATAATTCACCCCTCCACTTT.

This clone appeared once. V usage is TRBV6-5 and J usage is TRBJ1-6; D is ambiguous. CDR1 and CDR2 (germline): MNHEY, SVGAGI. V lost 3 bases and J 2 bases, leaving 8 bases between the germline ends. The CDR3 is made up of 15 amino acids. The CDR3: CASSYWNPYNSPLHF. Written as DNA, the CDR3 is TGTGCCAGCAGTTATTGGAATCCCTATAATTCACCCCTCCACTTT.